A selection of T cell receptor beta chains follows, all from one sample in a study of Graves' ophthalmopathy and Graves' hyperthyroidism. One entry per CDR3 protein results from TCRdb running MiXCR on the multiplex PCR reads. The sample includes a few hundred thousand distinct CDR3 sequences, 15% to 17% of them seen just once. The sample consisted of peripheral blood. The receptors shown here come from a woman under 30 with stable Graves' hyperthyroidism. CDR3s include the opening cysteine and the closing phenylalanine or tryptophan. The D gene is left open where the match is weak. The listing skips clone size in some rows; elsewhere it reads once, few, many or a size class.

d_gene,v_gene,abundance,len,j_gene,CDR3aa,CDR3nt
TRBD2,TRBV20-1,once,12,TRBJ2-7,CSAMTSGYEQYF,TGCAGTGCTATGACTAGCGGCTACGAGCAGTACTTC
TRBD2,TRBV6-5,many,14,TRBJ2-7,CASSLAGHSYEQYF,TGTGCCAGCAGTTTAGCGGGGCACTCCTACGAGCAGTACTTC
TRBD1,TRBV11-1,NA,15,TRBJ1-4,CASSSWTGGNEKLFF,TGTGCCAGCAGCTCCTGGACAGGGGGTAATGAAAAACTGTTTTTT
NA,TRBV28,few,11,TRBJ2-2,CASSLSGGLFF,TGTGCCAGCAGTTTGTCCGGGGGGCTGTTTTTT
NA,TRBV19,many,16,TRBJ1-5,CASSPLPTAPSQPQHF,TGTGCCAGTAGTCCTCTCCCGACAGCCCCTTCCCAGCCCCAGCATTTT
NA,TRBV15,many,16,TRBJ1-5,CATSRLPRGRGQPQHF,TGTGCCACCAGCCGCCTCCCCAGGGGTCGGGGTCAGCCCCAGCATTTT
NA,TRBV20-1,many,16,TRBJ2-5,CSARDLQAVPQETQYF,TGCAGTGCTAGAGATCTACAGGCGGTCCCCCAAGAGACCCAGTACTTC
TRBD1,TRBV11-2,many,16,TRBJ2-7,CASSSTRGPETYEQYF,TGTGCCAGCAGCTCTACCAGGGGGCCAGAAACCTACGAGCAGTACTTC
NA,TRBV12-3/TRBV12-4,NA,13,TRBJ1-1,CASSFEVLADAFF,TGTGCCAGCAGTTTTGAGGTGCTCGCTGATGCTTTCTTT
TRBD2,TRBV2,many,13,TRBJ2-7,CASTSGGEYEQYF,TGTGCCAGCACTAGCGGGGGGGAGTACGAGCAGTACTTC
NA,TRBV29-1,many,16,TRBJ2-7,CSVEVPTGMGNYEQYF,TGCAGCGTTGAAGTCCCCACGGGGATGGGGAACTACGAGCAGTACTTC
NA,TRBV7-2,many,14,TRBJ2-7,CASSLGAPSYEQYF,TGTGCCAGCAGCTTAGGGGCCCCCTCCTACGAGCAGTACTTC
NA,TRBV5-1,many,13,TRBJ2-7,CASSVWTGSEQYF,TGCGCCAGCAGCGTATGGACGGGGAGCGAGCAGTACTTC
NA,TRBV6-2/TRBV6-3,many,16,TRBJ1-5,CASSYAFWGLNQPQHF,TGTGCCAGCAGCTACGCCTTTTGGGGGTTGAACCAGCCCCAGCATTTT
TRBD2,TRBV27,many,20,TRBJ2-7,CASSFSLADWGGSSKYEQYF,TGTGCCAGCAGTTTTTCCCTCGCGGATTGGGGGGGATCGTCCAAATACGAGCAGTACTTC
NA,TRBV27,many,17,TRBJ1-1,CASSPLPSFQGLTEAFF,TGTGCCAGCAGTCCCCTACCCTCTTTCCAGGGGCTCACTGAAGCTTTCTTT
TRBD1,TRBV5-5,many,18,TRBJ1-6,CASSFHRGRSSYNSPLHF,TGTGCCAGCAGCTTCCACAGGGGGAGGAGCTCCTATAATTCACCCCTCCACTTT